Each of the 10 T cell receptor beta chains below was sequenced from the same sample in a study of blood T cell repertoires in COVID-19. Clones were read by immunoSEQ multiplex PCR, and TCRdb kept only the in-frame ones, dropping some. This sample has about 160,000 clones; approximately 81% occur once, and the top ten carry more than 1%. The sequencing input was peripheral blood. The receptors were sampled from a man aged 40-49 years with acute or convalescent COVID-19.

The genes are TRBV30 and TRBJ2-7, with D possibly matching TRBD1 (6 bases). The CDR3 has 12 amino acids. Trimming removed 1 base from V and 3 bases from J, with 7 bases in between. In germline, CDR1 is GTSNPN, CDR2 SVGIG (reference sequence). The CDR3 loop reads CAWSGTVYEQYF. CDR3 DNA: TGTGCCTGGAGTGGGACAGTCTACGAGCAGTACTTC.

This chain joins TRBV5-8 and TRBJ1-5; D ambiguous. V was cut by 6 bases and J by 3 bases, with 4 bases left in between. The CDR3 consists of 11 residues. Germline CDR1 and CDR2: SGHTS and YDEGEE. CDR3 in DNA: TGTGCCAGCACTCCCAATCAGCCCCAGCATTTT. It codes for CASTPNQPQHF.

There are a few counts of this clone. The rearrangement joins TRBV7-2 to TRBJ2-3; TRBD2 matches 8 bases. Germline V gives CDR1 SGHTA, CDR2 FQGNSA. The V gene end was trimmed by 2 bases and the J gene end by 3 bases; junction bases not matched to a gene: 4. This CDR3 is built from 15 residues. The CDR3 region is CASSLTGGKTDTQYF. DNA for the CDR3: TGTGCCAGCAGCTTAACGGGGGGGAAAACAGATACGCAGTATTTT.

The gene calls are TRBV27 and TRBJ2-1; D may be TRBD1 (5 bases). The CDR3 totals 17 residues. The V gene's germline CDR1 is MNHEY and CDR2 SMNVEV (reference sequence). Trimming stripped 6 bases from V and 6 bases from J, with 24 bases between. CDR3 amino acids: CASSLTRGVGLANEQFF. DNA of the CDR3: TGTGCCAGCAGCCTTACAAGGGGCGTGGGATTAGCCAATGAGCAGTTCTTC.

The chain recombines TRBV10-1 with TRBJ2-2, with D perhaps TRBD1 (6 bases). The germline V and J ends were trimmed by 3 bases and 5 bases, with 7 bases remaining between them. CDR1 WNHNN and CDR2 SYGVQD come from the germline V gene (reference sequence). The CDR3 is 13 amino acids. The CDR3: CASSETGTGELFF. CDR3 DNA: TGCGCCAGCAGTGAAACAGGGACCGGGGAGCTGTTTTTT.

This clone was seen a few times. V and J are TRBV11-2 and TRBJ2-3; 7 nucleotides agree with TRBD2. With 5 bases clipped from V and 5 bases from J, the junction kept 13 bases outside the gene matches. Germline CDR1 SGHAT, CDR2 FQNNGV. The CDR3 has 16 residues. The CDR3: CASSPNPAGVGDTQYF. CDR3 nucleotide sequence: TGTGCCAGCAGCCCTAACCCGGCGGGGGTTGGAGATACGCAGTATTTT. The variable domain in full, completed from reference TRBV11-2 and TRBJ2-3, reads EAGVAQSPRYKIIEKRQSVAFWCNPISGHATLYWYQQILGQGPKLLIQFQNNGVVDDSQLPKDRFSAERLKGVDSTLKIQPAKLEDSAVYLCASSPNPAGVGDTQYFGPGTRLTVL.

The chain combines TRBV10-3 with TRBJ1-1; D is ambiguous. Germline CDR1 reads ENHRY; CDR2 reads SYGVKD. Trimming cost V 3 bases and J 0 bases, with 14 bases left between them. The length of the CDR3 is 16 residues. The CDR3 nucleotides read TGTGCCATCAGTGACCTCGGGTCCATTATGAACACTGAAGCTTTCTTT. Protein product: CAISDLGSIMNTEAFF.

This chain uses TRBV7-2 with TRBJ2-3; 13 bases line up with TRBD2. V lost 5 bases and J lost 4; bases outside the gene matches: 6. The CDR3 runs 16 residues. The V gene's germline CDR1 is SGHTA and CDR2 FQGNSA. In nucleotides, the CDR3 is TGTGCCAGCAGCACCCCCGGACTAGCGGGGGCAGATACGCAGTATTTT. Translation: CASSTPGLAGADTQYF.

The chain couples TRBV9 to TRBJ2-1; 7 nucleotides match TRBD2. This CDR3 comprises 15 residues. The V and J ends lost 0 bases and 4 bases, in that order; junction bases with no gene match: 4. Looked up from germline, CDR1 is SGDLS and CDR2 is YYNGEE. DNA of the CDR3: TGTGCCAGCAGCGTAGGAGCGGGGAGTTACAATGAGCAGTTCTTC. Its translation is CASSVGAGSYNEQFF.

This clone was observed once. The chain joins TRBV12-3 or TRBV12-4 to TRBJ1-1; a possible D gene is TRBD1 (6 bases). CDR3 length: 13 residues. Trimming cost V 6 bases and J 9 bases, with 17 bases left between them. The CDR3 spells CASSRGGHLQAFF. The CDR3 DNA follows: TGTGCCAGCAGCCGAGGGGGACATTTGCAAGCTTTCTTT.